Detailed here is one T cell receptor beta chain. Its target is not known. The CDR3 covers 14 residues. CDR1 is SQVTM, CDR2 ANQGSEA, per germline. The V and J ends lost 5 bases and 5 bases respectively, with 18 bases between them. The sample is drawn from a study of T-cell reconstitution after alpha-beta-depleted transplantation in children. Findings and limits, study-wide: Surviving recipient T cells and thymic progenitors underlay high day-60 TCRbeta diversity in some patients. About two months after transplant, alpha-beta T cells reportedly came from several hundred expanded graft clones. One year post-transplant, T-cell counts and diversity were largely derived from T cells produced anew.

The library targeted TCRbeta and was prepared with unique molecular identifiers. MiXCR, applied by TCRdb to the PCR reads, yields one record per CDR3 protein. The repertoire holds a few hundred thousand distinct CDR3 sequences, with around 15% as singletons. This chain connects TRBV29-1 to TRBJ1-1; a possible D gene is TRBD1 (5 bases). The sequences come from PBMCs, mostly from graft donor cells, collected 360 days after TCRalphabeta/CD19-depleted stem cell transplant. The source is a boy younger than two who had a stem cell transplant for Wiskott-Aldrich syndrome, so the T cells may come from the graft donor. Here the CDR3 DNA reads TGCAGCGTTACGGGGGGTACAGGTGGAACTGAAGCTTTCTTT. It translates to CSVTGGTGGTEAFF.